This TCR beta chain was identified in a study of response to subunit inactivated influenza vaccine. Broader study findings: Authors suggested seasonal influenza vaccinations each recruit few new T cells.

As regards this clonotype: The antigen is undetermined.

The CDR3 runs to 16 residues. Per germline, CDR1 SEHNR and CDR2 FQNEAQ (reference sequence). The trim removed 5 bases at V and 4 bases at J, leaving 8 bases unmatched. MiXCR, applied by TCRdb to the RT-PCR reads, yields one record per CDR3 protein. This sample yields 650,000 to 850,000 distinct CDR3 sequences, of which approximately 15% are seen a single time; less than 7% belongs to the top ten. Sequencing used PBMCs from blood, obtained less than 15 days before vaccination. The V gene is TRBV7-9, the J gene TRBJ2-3; 11 nucleotides agree with TRBD2. The receptor was derived from a man between 50 and 59 years old who received an inactivated influenza vaccine. Written as DNA, the CDR3 is TGTGCCAGCAGCCTCCTAGCGGGGGGTTACGCAGATACGCAGTATTTT. This gives the protein CASSLLAGGYADTQYF. The full variable domain, its missing parts supplied by reference TRBV7-9 and TRBJ2-3, is DTGVSQNPRHKITKRGQNVTFRCDPISEHNRLYWYRQTLGQGPEFLTYFQNEAQLEKSRLLSDRFSAERPKGSFSTLEIQRTEQGDSAMYLCASSLLAGGYADTQYFGPGTRLTVL.